This T cell receptor beta chain was sequenced for a study of blood T cell repertoires in COVID-19. At the level of the study: Acute and convalescent COVID-19 samples came from the United States, Italy and Spain. T cells, B-cell-depleted T cells, or PBMCs provided the cDNA or gDNA that served as material.

The trim removed 7 bases at V and 0 bases at J, leaving 6 bases unmatched. Germline V gene sequence: CDR1 LNHNV, CDR2 YYDKDF (reference sequence). The CDR3 contains 15 residues. Source study methods: Estimation of nucleated cell counts was performed using reference gene primer amplification. Measured with immunoSEQ multiplex PCR; TCRdb has only the in-frame clones, and not every one. V and J calls plus clone size are reproduced from that table; the DNA served to infer D and trimming. The sample yields under 300,000 clones, about 88% seen once. The source material was peripheral blood. The chain combines TRBV15 with TRBJ2-1; 7 positions agree with TRBD1. The sequence was obtained from a woman aged 35 to 49 who had recovered from COVID-19. CDR3 residues: CATTRQGPSYNEQFF. The CDR3 nucleotides are TGTGCCACCACCCGACAGGGCCCCTCCTACAATGAGCAGTTCTTC. Full variable domain (missing parts from reference TRBV15 and TRBJ2-1): DAMVIQNPRYQVTQFGKPVTLSCSQTLNHNVMYWYQQKSSQAPKLLFHYYDKDFNNEADTPDNFQSRRPNTSFCFLDIRSPGLGDTAMYLCATTRQGPSYNEQFFGPGTRLTVL.